These 25 T cell receptor beta chains came from one sample sequenced in a study of neurological immune-mediated disorders. One entry per CDR3 protein, called by TCRdb with MiXCR from the 5' RACE reads. The table lists some 33,000 distinct CDR3 sequences, less than 1.6% of them singletons. Sequencing input: PBMCs. Receptors were obtained from a woman in her 30s with multiple sclerosis.

This clonotype was detected ten times or more. The gene calls are TRBV12-3 or TRBV12-4 and TRBJ1-1, with D perhaps matching TRBD1 (5 bases). This CDR3 contains 14 residues. V lost 5 bases, J lost 1 base, and 11 bases lay in between. The CDR3 nucleotides are TGTGCCAGCAGTATAGGGAGGGGGAACACTGAAGCTTTCTTT. The encoded protein is CASSIGRGNTEAFF.

This clonotype was counted many times. The rearrangement joins TRBV11-2 to TRBJ2-6; D not resolved. CDR3 length: 16 residues. Per germline, CDR1 SGHAT and CDR2 FQNNGV. Trimming stripped 4 bases from V and 0 bases from J, with 10 bases between. CDR3 DNA: TGTGCCAGCAGCTACCCGATAAGCTCTGGGGCCAACGTCCTGACTTTC. Its translation is CASSYPISSGANVLTF.

This clonotype was counted ten times or more. The chain has TRBV20-1 and TRBJ1-5, with 8 bases aligning to TRBD1. This CDR3 has 15 amino acids. Germline lookup yields CDR1 DFQATT and CDR2 SNEGSKA (reference sequence). Trimming took 4 bases from V and 5 from J; bases not matched to a gene: 10. CDR3 DNA sequence: TGCAGTGCTACTCCAGGACAGGGTTATTATCAGCCCCAGCATTTT. Translating it yields CSATPGQGYYQPQHF.

This clonotype was seen at least ten times. The V and J genes are TRBV5-1 and TRBJ1-6, with D perhaps matching TRBD1 (5 bases). CDR1 and CDR2 (germline): SGHRS, YFSETQ. CDR3 length: 19 amino acids. The ends were cut back, 4 bases at V and 5 bases at J, with 25 bases in the middle. The CDR3, as DNA: TGCGCCAGCAGCCCAAGCTCTGACACGGGGCAAAGGAATAATTCACCCCTCCACTTT. Protein sequence: CASSPSSDTGQRNNSPLHF.

This clonotype was counted ten times or more. The genes are TRBV7-2 and TRBJ2-7, with D maybe TRBD1 (6 bases). V gave up 0 bases and J gave up 0 bases, with 6 bases separating them. The germline CDR1 and CDR2 sequences are SGHTA and FQGNSA. The CDR3 spans 14 residues. CDR3 DNA: TGTGCCAGCAGCTTAGCAGGGGGCTCCTACGAGCAGTACTTC. This codes for CASSLAGGSYEQYF.

Ten or more counts support this clonotype. The chain has TRBV12-3 or TRBV12-4 and TRBJ2-1; D unclear. The CDR3 consists of 12 residues. Between the trimmed V and J ends, which lost 3 bases and 8 bases, there was a span of 8 bases. In nucleotides, the CDR3 is TGTGCCAGCAGTTTCACGGGTCATGAGCAGTTCTTC. Translated: CASSFTGHEQFF.

This clonotype has just a few counts. The chain recombines TRBV12-3 or TRBV12-4 with TRBJ2-2; D perhaps matches TRBD2 (5 bases). Trimming took off 2 bases at V and 7 bases at J, with 11 bases between the two ends. The length of the CDR3 is 14 residues. The CDR3 nucleotides read TGTGCCAGCAGTTTATACACGGCGGGCGGGGAGCTGTTTTTT. Protein: CASSLYTAGGELFF.

This clonotype was observed at least ten times. The genes are TRBV4-3 and TRBJ1-3; no reliable D call. This CDR3 spans 13 amino acids. The germline gives CDR1 LGHNA, CDR2 YSLEER. V was trimmed by 2 bases and J by 4 bases, leaving 6 bases between them. CDR3 in amino acids: CASSQTQGNTIYF. The CDR3 region has the DNA TGCGCCAGCAGCCAAACTCAGGGAAACACCATATATTTT.

This clonotype was counted ten times or more. This chain links TRBV4-3 with TRBJ1-2; 8 bases align to TRBD1. CDR1 is LGHNA and CDR2 is YSLEER in the germline V gene. This CDR3 is 16 amino acids long. V trimming: 3 bases; J trimming: 3 bases; junction bases outside the gene matches: 9. CDR3 sequence (DNA): TGCGCCAGCAGCCACCAGGACAGGGCTGTGTACTATGGCTACACCTTC. It is translated as CASSHQDRAVYYGYTF.

This clonotype was counted many times. J is TRBJ2-1 and V is TRBV14; 10 bases align to TRBD2. The CDR3 totals 14 residues. V gave up 8 bases and J gave up 8 bases; unmatched junction bases: 9. Looked up from germline, CDR1 is SGHDN and CDR2 is FVKESK. The CDR3 DNA follows: TGTGCCAGCCGGAAAAGCGGGGGGGCTTATGAGCAGTTCTTC. Encoded protein: CASRKSGGAYEQFF.

This clonotype appeared many times. A much larger clone sits a single nucleotide away, making a read error possible. This CDR3 fails to terminate in the conserved phenylalanine or tryptophan, so it likely reflects a read error. This chain joins TRBV20-1 and TRBJ2-5; D perhaps matches TRBD2 (7 bases). The ends were cut back, 5 bases at V and 7 bases at J, with 20 bases in the middle. The CDR3 loop spans 14 amino acids. From germline, CDR1 is DFQATT and CDR2 SNEGSKA (reference sequence). The CDR3 region has the DNA TGCAGTGCTTCCCTCGGGGGGCTGGTTGGGACCCAGTACTGC. Encoded protein: CSASLGGLVGTQYC.

This clonotype was detected ten times or more. This chain connects TRBV5-1 to TRBJ1-3; possibly TRBD1 for D (5 bases). This CDR3 is built from 14 residues. V lost 5 bases to trimming and J lost 2 bases, with 11 bases between them. Germline values: CDR1 SGHRS, CDR2 YFSETQ. CDR3 bases: TGCGCCAGCAGATCCGGGACTGCTGGAAACACCATATATTTT. Amino acids: CASRSGTAGNTIYF.

In this sample, this clonotype turned up many times. J is TRBJ2-7 and V is TRBV7-7; D is unresolved. V lost 1 base and J 3 bases, leaving 10 bases between the germline ends. This CDR3 has 14 residues. Germline CDR1 is SSHAT and CDR2 is FNYEAQ (reference sequence). CDR3 coding DNA: TGTGCCAGCAGCTTAGGGGCCCTGGGCTACGAGCAGTACTTC. It encodes CASSLGALGYEQYF.

This clonotype was detected a few times. The chain combines TRBV18 with TRBJ2-5, with TRBD1 identical over 7 bases. The V segment lost 1 base and the J segment 5 bases; nucleotides outside the gene matches: 4. The CDR3 totals 14 residues. Germline V gene data show CDR1 as KGHSH and CDR2 as LQKENI. The CDR3 is CASSPQRGQETQYF. The CDR3 DNA sequence: TGTGCCAGCTCACCACAGAGGGGGCAGGAGACCCAGTACTTC.

The table lists this clonotype with many counts. The chain employs TRBV11-1 and TRBJ1-1, with D possibly matching TRBD1 (6 bases). Deletions cut 5 bases from V and 10 bases from J, with 14 bases between. This CDR3 is built from 12 residues. CDR1 and CDR2 from the germline V gene are SGHAT and FQDESV (reference sequence). CDR3 DNA: TGTGCCAGCAGCACACAGGGCGTACGAGCTTTCTTT. Its translation: CASSTQGVRAFF.

This clonotype was recorded many times. This chain joins TRBV6-6 and TRBJ2-3, with 7 bases matching TRBD2. This CDR3 region has 13 residues. The V gene's germline CDR1 is MNHNY and CDR2 SVGAGI (reference sequence). V shed 5 bases and J 10 bases; nucleotides not matched to a gene: 9. The CDR3 is CASSDPTSSSQYF. The CDR3 DNA sequence: TGTGCCAGCAGTGATCCGACTAGCTCGTCGCAGTATTTT.

This clonotype was picked up many times. This chain links TRBV29-1 with TRBJ1-2; no clear D gene. This CDR3 comprises 12 residues. Trimming stripped 3 bases from V and 8 bases from J, with 13 bases between. Germline CDR1 reads SQVTM; CDR2 reads ANQGSEA. CDR3 sequence reads: CSVDKVVRGYTF. CDR3 DNA: TGCAGCGTTGATAAGGTCGTGCGGGGCTACACCTTC.

This clonotype has a count of ten or more. The chain links TRBV20-1 to TRBJ2-1; 8 bases match TRBD1. This CDR3 is built from 12 residues. Losses at the gene ends were 2 bases for V and 15 bases for J; bases not matched to a gene: 9. Germline CDR1 DFQATT, CDR2 SNEGSKA (reference sequence). The CDR3 coding sequence is TGCAGTGCTAGAAAAGGACAGGGTGGGGCGTTCTTC. Translating it yields CSARKGQGGAFF.

This clonotype was found many times. The J gene is TRBJ2-5, the V gene TRBV15, with TRBD2 as a possible D gene (6 bases). The CDR3 is made up of 14 amino acids. Germline CDR1 and CDR2: LNHNV and YYDKDF (reference sequence). V shed 0 bases and J shed 4 bases, with 9 bases lying between them. In nucleotides, the CDR3 is TGTGCCACCAGCAGAGAGTACGGGGGAGAGACCCAGTACTTC. This gives the protein CATSREYGGETQYF.

This clonotype occurred many times. The chain joins TRBV12-3 or TRBV12-4 to TRBJ2-3; 11 bases are shared with TRBD2. This CDR3 region has 15 residues. J gave up 6 bases and V 6 bases, and 8 bases lay outside the gene matches. The CDR3 DNA reads TGTGCCAGCAGAGTAGCGGGGGGGATCCCTGATACGCAGTATTTT. Protein sequence: CASRVAGGIPDTQYF.

This clonotype was picked up many times. The chain carries TRBV24-1 and TRBJ2-5; 7 bases align to TRBD1. This CDR3 is 12 amino acids long. Germline V gene sequence: CDR1 KGHDR, CDR2 SFDVKD. The V gene end was trimmed by 0 bases and the J gene end by 10 bases; junction bases not matched to a gene: 1. DNA for the CDR3: TGTGCCACCAGTGATTTGAGGGGGCTCCAGTACTTC. Translation: CATSDLRGLQYF.

This clonotype came up many times. The V gene is TRBV4-2, the J gene TRBJ2-2; D perhaps matches TRBD1 (6 bases). The CDR3 has 16 residues. V was pared by 0 bases and J by 2 bases, with 10 bases between. CDR1 and CDR2 from the germline V gene are LGHNA and YNFKEQ. CDR3 sequence reads: CASSQDWGLNTGELFF. The CDR3 DNA reads TGTGCCAGCAGCCAAGACTGGGGGCTTAACACCGGGGAGCTGTTTTTT.

This clonotype was counted many times. This chain joins TRBV20-1 and TRBJ1-2; no clear D. This CDR3 is built from 13 residues. The V end was cut by 0 bases, the J end by 11 bases, with 16 bases between. The germline gives CDR1 DFQATT, CDR2 SNEGSKA (reference sequence). CDR3 nucleotide sequence: TGCAGTGCTAGAGATCCCATGCGGAGCCCTTACACCTTC. This encodes CSARDPMRSPYTF.

This clonotype showed up many times. This rearrangement joins TRBV20-1 to TRBJ1-2; no clear D gene. Germline V CDR1 and CDR2: DFQATT, SNEGSKA (reference sequence). This CDR3 comprises 13 residues. The ends were cut back, 6 bases at V and 4 bases at J, with 15 bases in the middle. The DNA for the CDR3 is TGCAGTGCAGTTGGTGGGCCTCGCTATGGCTACACCTTC. It codes for CSAVGGPRYGYTF.

This clonotype has just one count. This rearrangement joins TRBV6-2 or TRBV6-3 to TRBJ2-3; 11 nucleotides line up with TRBD2. CDR3 length: 16 amino acids. Germline trimming cut 5 bases from V and 2 bases from J; bases unmatched to any gene: 6. CDR1 and CDR2 from the germline V gene are MNHEY and SVGEGT. The CDR3 sequence: CASSPLAGDLTDTQYF. DNA for the CDR3: TGTGCCAGCAGTCCACTAGCGGGGGACCTCACAGATACGCAGTATTTT.